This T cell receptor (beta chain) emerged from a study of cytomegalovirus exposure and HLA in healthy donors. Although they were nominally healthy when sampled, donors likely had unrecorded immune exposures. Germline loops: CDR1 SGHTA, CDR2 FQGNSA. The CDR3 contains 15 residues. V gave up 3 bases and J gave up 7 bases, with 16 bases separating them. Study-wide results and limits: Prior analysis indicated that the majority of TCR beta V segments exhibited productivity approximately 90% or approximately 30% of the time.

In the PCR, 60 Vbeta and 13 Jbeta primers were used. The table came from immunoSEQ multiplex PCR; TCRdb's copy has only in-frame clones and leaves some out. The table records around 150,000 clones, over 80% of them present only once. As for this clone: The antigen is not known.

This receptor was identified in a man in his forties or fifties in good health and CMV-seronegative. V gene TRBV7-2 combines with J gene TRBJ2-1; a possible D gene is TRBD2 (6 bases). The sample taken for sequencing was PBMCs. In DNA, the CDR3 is TGTGCCAGCAGCTTCCCTCCAGCGGGCGGGAATGAGCAGTTCTTC. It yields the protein CASSFPPAGGNEQFF.